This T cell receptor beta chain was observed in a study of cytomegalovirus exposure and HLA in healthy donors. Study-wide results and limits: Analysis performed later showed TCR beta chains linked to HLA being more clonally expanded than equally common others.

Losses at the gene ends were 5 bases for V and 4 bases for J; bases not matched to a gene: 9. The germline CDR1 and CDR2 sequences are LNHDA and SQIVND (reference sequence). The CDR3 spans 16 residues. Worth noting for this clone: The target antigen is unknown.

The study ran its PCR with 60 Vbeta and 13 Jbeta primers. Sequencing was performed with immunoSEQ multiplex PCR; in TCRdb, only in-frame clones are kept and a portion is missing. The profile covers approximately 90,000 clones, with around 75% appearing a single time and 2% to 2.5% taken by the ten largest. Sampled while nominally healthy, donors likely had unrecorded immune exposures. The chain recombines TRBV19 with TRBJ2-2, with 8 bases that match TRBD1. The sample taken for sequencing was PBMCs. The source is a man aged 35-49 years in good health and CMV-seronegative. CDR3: CASSPSTGAGTGELFF. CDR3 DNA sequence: TGTGCCAGTAGTCCCTCGACAGGGGCAGGCACCGGGGAGCTGTTTTTT.